This TCR beta chain was obtained from a study of blood T cell repertoires in COVID-19. At the level of the study: Spain, Italy and the United States supplied samples that represented acute and convalescent COVID-19.

Here immunoSEQ multiplex PCR was the method, and the copy in TCRdb shows in-frame clones only, minus some. Seen here are 200,000 to 300,000 clones, 82% observed once, and the top ten hold 1.9%. This clonotype originated in a woman of 80 years or more with acute or convalescent COVID-19. The sample was peripheral blood.

Here the CDR3 DNA reads TGTGCCACCAGTGATTTGGATCGGGGGGCGAGGTACAATGAGCAGTTCTTC. This codes for CATSDLDRGARYNEQFF. V and J are TRBV24-1 and TRBJ2-1; D might be TRBD2 (7 bases). CDR1 and CDR2 from the germline V gene are KGHDR and SFDVKD. The V end lost 0 bases, the J end lost 4 bases, and 15 bases lay between the germline ends. The CDR3 totals 17 residues.